These 21 T cell receptor beta chains were sequenced from one sample in a study of blood T cell repertoires in COVID-19. The data were produced by immunoSEQ multiplex PCR, yet TCRdb's version contains in-frame clones alone and is incomplete. The top ten clones hold approximately 0.9% of a sample with about 210,000 clones, around 81% of them seen once. Sequencing was done on a sample of peripheral blood. Every receptor here comes from a man aged 55 to 69 with COVID-19, enrolled during active disease.

The gene calls are TRBV7-9 and TRBJ2-7, with 9 bases aligning to TRBD1. The V gene's germline CDR1 is SEHNR and CDR2 FQNEAQ (reference sequence). The CDR3 has 15 residues. J was trimmed by 6 bases and V by 5 bases; bases with no gene match: 11. The DNA of the CDR3 is TGTGCCAGCAGCCACCCGGGACAGGGTCTCCTCGAGCAGTACTTC. This sequence encodes CASSHPGQGLLEQYF.

This chain links TRBV27 with TRBJ2-3, with D tentatively TRBD2 (5 bases). Per the germline V gene, CDR1 is MNHEY and CDR2 is SMNVEV (reference sequence). This CDR3 has 16 residues. Trimming removed 4 bases at V and 5 bases at J, with 19 bases between. The CDR3 DNA is TGTGCCAGCAGTTCCACATCAGCCTGGACTTTAGATACGCAGTATTTT. Protein product: CASSSTSAWTLDTQYF.

The chain links TRBV6-2 or TRBV6-3 to TRBJ1-2; the D is unclear. This CDR3 region has 14 residues. Germline V gives CDR1 MNHEY, CDR2 SVGEGT. V was clipped by 2 bases and J by 8 bases, with 15 bases between them. Here the CDR3 reads CASSYLSRPGGYTF. DNA for the CDR3: TGTGCCAGCAGTTACCTCAGCCGGCCGGGGGGCTACACCTTC.

This clone was detected only once. The chain joins TRBV4-2 to TRBJ1-2; D is perhaps TRBD1 (5 bases). Germline V gene sequence: CDR1 LGHNA, CDR2 YNFKEQ. There are 14 residues in the CDR3. V was trimmed by 1 base and J by 5 bases, leaving 11 bases between them. The CDR3 sequence is CASSQVGGGYGYTF. CDR3 in DNA: TGTGCCAGCAGCCAAGTGGGCGGGGGATATGGCTACACCTTC.

J is TRBJ1-3 and V is TRBV7-6; D not resolved. The germline CDR1 and CDR2 sequences are SGHVS and FNYEAQ. There are 13 residues in the CDR3. Trimming stripped 5 bases from V and 3 bases from J, with 8 bases between. CDR3 coding DNA: TGTGCCAGCAGCCCCCAGAATGGAAACACCATATATTTT. This translates into CASSPQNGNTIYF.

This clone was observed a single time. The gene calls are TRBV4-3 and TRBJ1-2; the D is unclear. V lost 0 bases to trimming and J lost 3 bases, with 8 bases between them. The CDR3 is 14 residues long. The germline CDR1 and CDR2 sequences are LGHNA and YSLEER. As DNA, the CDR3 is TGCGCCAGCAGCCAAGATATACGAGACTATGGCTACACCTTC. This gives the protein CASSQDIRDYGYTF.

This chain links TRBV19 with TRBJ1-5; D unresolved. This CDR3 region has 13 residues. CDR1 and CDR2 (germline): LNHDA, SQIVND (reference sequence). Trimming took 9 bases from V and 1 from J, leaving 10 bases between them. The CDR3 loop is CASRWRSNQPQHF. In DNA form, the CDR3 reads TGTGCCAGCAGGTGGCGCAGCAATCAGCCCCAGCATTTT.

The J gene is TRBJ1-3, the V gene TRBV12-3 or TRBV12-4; D gene unclear. This CDR3 comprises 12 residues. V lost 5 bases, J lost 0 bases, and 2 bases lay in between. CDR3: CASSRSGNTIYF. In DNA form, the CDR3 reads TGTGCCAGCAGTCGCTCTGGAAACACCATATATTTT.

The rearrangement uses TRBV19 and TRBJ1-5, with D maybe TRBD1 (5 bases). V shed 6 bases and J shed 6 bases, with 18 bases lying between them. The CDR3 extends over 15 amino acids. The germline gives CDR1 LNHDA, CDR2 SQIVND (reference sequence). The CDR3 loop reads CASRPPGGQGQPQHF. CDR3 coding DNA: TGTGCCAGTAGGCCTCCGGGAGGGCAGGGTCAGCCCCAGCATTTT.

This chain uses TRBV10-3 with TRBJ2-3, with D unresolved. The CDR3 is made up of 13 amino acids. The V gene's germline CDR1 is ENHRY and CDR2 SYGVKD. Trimming cost V 7 bases and J 0 bases, with 8 bases left between them. The CDR3 protein is CAITSGSTDTQYF. CDR3 DNA: TGTGCCATCACCTCCGGGAGCACAGATACGCAGTATTTT.

This clone was counted a few times. The chain joins TRBV3-1 (or the pseudogene TRBV3-2) to TRBJ1-2, with a tentative D call TRBD1 (5 bases). Trimming removed 1 base at V and 8 bases at J, with 14 bases between. CDR3 length equals 14 residues. Germline V gene data show CDR1 as LGHDT and CDR2 as YNNKEL (reference sequence). The CDR3 here is CASSQGQSRGGYTF. The CDR3 DNA reads as TGTGCCAGCAGCCAAGGACAGTCTAGAGGCGGCTACACCTTC.

The rearrangement joins TRBV2 to TRBJ2-7; 7 nucleotides match TRBD1. J was trimmed by 5 bases and V by 5 bases; bases with no gene match: 6. The germline gives CDR1 SNHLY, CDR2 FYNNEI. The CDR3 spans 13 residues. As DNA, the CDR3 is TGTGCCAGCAGTCCTACAGGGGACCACGAGCAGTACTTC. Translating gives CASSPTGDHEQYF. Supplemented by reference TRBV2 and TRBJ2-7, the full variable domain reads EPEVTQTPSHQVTQMGQEVILRCVPISNHLYFYWYRQILGQKVEFLVSFYNNEISEKSEIFDDQFSVERPDGSNFTLKIRSTKLEDSAMYFCASSPTGDHEQYFGPGTRLTVT.

CDR3 loop: CASSTGGGVQYF. The CDR3 nucleotides read TGTGCCAGCAGCACAGGGGGCGGGGTGCAGTATTTT. The J gene is TRBJ2-3, the V gene TRBV3-1 (or the pseudogene TRBV3-2); 9 bases are a match to TRBD1. Germline V gene sequence: CDR1 LGHDT, CDR2 YNNKEL (reference sequence). This CDR3 is built from 12 residues. V trimming: 5 bases; J trimming: 11 bases; junction bases outside the gene matches: 5.

The chain employs TRBV21-1 and TRBJ1-6; the DNA was not used to check the table's D call, TRBD1. TRBV21-1 constitutes a pseudogene. This CDR3 is 13 amino acids long. The CDR3 nucleotides read TGTGCCAGAACCGGTGTTGGGCCTTCACCCCTCCACTTT. Translated, it gives CARTGVGPSPLHF.

A few counts support this clone. The chain carries TRBV5-1 and TRBJ2-3, with 8 bases lining up with TRBD1. The V gene's germline CDR1 is SGHRS and CDR2 YFSETQ. The CDR3 extends over 15 amino acids. V lost 4 bases, J lost 0 bases, and 4 bases stayed unmatched. CDR3 sequence reads: CASSLRQGSTDTQYF. The CDR3 DNA sequence: TGCGCCAGCAGCCTAAGACAGGGGAGCACAGATACGCAGTATTTT.

CDR3 region: CASSDKGQGYGYTF. CDR3 DNA sequence: TGTGCCAGCAGTGACAAGGGGCAGGGCTATGGCTACACCTTC. The chain joins TRBV2 to TRBJ1-2, with D possibly being TRBD1 (5 bases). This CDR3 has 14 residues. Trimming pared 3 bases from V and 4 bases from J, leaving 12 bases between. The germline V gene encodes CDR1 SNHLY and CDR2 FYNNEI.

The rearrangement uses TRBV11-2 and TRBJ1-2; tentatively, D is TRBD1 (6 bases). The CDR3 is made up of 13 amino acids. In germline, CDR1 is SGHAT, CDR2 FQNNGV. The V end lost 5 bases, the J end lost 4 bases, and 11 bases lay between the germline ends. The CDR3 spells CASSGVTGYGYTF. In nucleotides, the CDR3 is TGTGCCAGCAGCGGAGTGACAGGCTATGGCTACACCTTC.

This clone was counted only a few times. V usage is TRBV7-9 and J usage is TRBJ1-3, with TRBD1 matching 7 bases. Germline-derived CDR1 and CDR2 are SEHNR and FQNEAQ (reference sequence). The V and J ends lost 5 bases and 3 bases, in that order; junction bases with no gene match: 7. This CDR3 region has 15 residues. CDR3 in amino acids: CASSPTGALGNTIYF. The DNA for the CDR3 is TGTGCCAGCAGCCCTACAGGGGCCCTTGGAAACACCATATATTTT.

The chain links TRBV15 to TRBJ1-2; possible D gene TRBD1, 6 bases. The CDR3 runs to 13 residues. V shed 3 bases and J shed 4 bases, with 9 bases lying between them. From germline, CDR1 is LNHNV and CDR2 YYDKDF (reference sequence). The CDR3 nucleotides are TGTGCCACCAGCAGGGGACAAAGCTATGGCTACACCTTC. This sequence encodes CATSRGQSYGYTF.

This clone was detected only a few times. The chain employs TRBV19 and TRBJ1-1; D is unclear. Trimming took off 6 bases at V and 0 bases at J, with 11 bases between the two ends. Germline lookup yields CDR1 LNHDA and CDR2 SQIVND (reference sequence). This CDR3 is built from 14 residues. The CDR3 DNA reads TGTGCCAGTAGATTCCTTCAGGTGAACACTGAAGCTTTCTTT. Residues: CASRFLQVNTEAFF.

The genes are TRBV7-2 and TRBJ1-2, with D uncertain. This CDR3 is built from 13 residues. V was trimmed by 4 bases and J by 4 bases, leaving 10 bases between them. Germline assignment: CDR1 SGHTA and CDR2 FQGNSA. CDR3 DNA: TGTGCCAGCAGCTCTGAGGCCGGCTATGGCTACACCTTC. Amino acids: CASSSEAGYGYTF.